These T cell receptor beta chains were read from a single sample in a study of cytotoxic CD8 clonotypes in ibrutinib-treated CLL. Assay used: immunoSEQ multiplex PCR; TCRdb lists only in-frame clones, some missing. The profile shows approximately 130,000 clones, around 84% of them singletons. The input for sequencing was PBMCs, taken after 24 months of ibrutinib treatment. These receptors were taken from a human donor with chronic lymphocytic leukemia. Each CDR3 is given with its conserved first and last residue. Fields, in order: J gene, V gene, clone size, D gene, CDR3 protein, CDR3 DNA. D genes are given only for firm matches. For some rows the clone size is stated as once, few or many, or as a class when expanded; others skip it.

TRBJ2-5	TRBV7-2	-	TRBD1	CASSQTGEQETQYF	TGTGCCAGCAGCCAGACAGGGGAACAAGAGACCCAGTACTTC
TRBJ2-7	TRBV7-9	-	-	CASSLEGGRASEQYF	TGTGCCAGCAGCTTAGAAGGGGGACGGGCTTCCGAGCAGTACTTC
TRBJ2-1	TRBV10-3	-	TRBD2	CAISESQRGFNEQFF	TGTGCCATCAGTGAGTCCCAGCGGGGGTTCAATGAGCAGTTCTTC
TRBJ2-1	TRBV19	-	-	CASSTGHRYNEQFF	TGTGCCAGTAGCACGGGACACCGCTACAATGAGCAGTTCTTC
TRBJ2-2	TRBV7-3	-	-	CASSLTGTNTGELFF	TGTGCCAGCAGCTTAACAGGGACTAACACCGGGGAGCTGTTTTTT
TRBJ2-7	TRBV7-2	-	-	CASSKKGLVGEQYF	TGTGCCAGCAGCAAAAAAGGGCTGGTGGGCGAGCAGTACTTC
TRBJ1-3	TRBV28	-	-	CASSSPLTGNTIYF	TGTGCCAGCAGCTCTCCACTGACTGGAAACACCATATATTTT
TRBJ1-5	TRBV7-7	-	-	CASSLGRNQPQHF	TGTGCCAGCAGCTTAGGGCGCAATCAGCCCCAGCATTTT
TRBJ1-2	TRBV2	once	TRBD1	CASSGTGDGYTF	TGTGCCAGCAGCGGGACAGGGGATGGCTACACCTTC
TRBJ2-7	TRBV5-5	-	-	CASSLPLGVNYEQYF	TGTGCCAGCAGCTTGCCCCTTGGGGTAAATTACGAGCAGTACTTC
TRBJ2-7	TRBV19	-	-	CASSVSGRDAYEQYF	TGTGCCAGTAGTGTAAGTGGCAGGGATGCCTACGAGCAGTACTTC
TRBJ2-1	TRBV6-5	-	-	CASSYGSLEQFF	TGTGCCAGCAGTTACGGGTCTCTCGAGCAGTTCTTC
TRBJ2-1	TRBV7-3	-	TRBD1	CASSFTGTGGYEQFF	TGTGCCAGCAGCTTCACCGGGACAGGGGGCTATGAGCAGTTCTTC
TRBJ1-1	TRBV30	-	-	CAWSVGENTEAFF	TGTGCCTGGAGTGTAGGGGAGAACACTGAAGCTTTCTTT
TRBJ1-1	TRBV27	-	TRBD1	CASSYRGELRTEAFF	TGTGCCAGCAGTTACAGGGGAGAGCTACGCACTGAAGCTTTCTTT
TRBJ2-1	TRBV5-1	-	TRBD2	CASSPGGRDEQFF	TGCGCCAGCAGCCCGGGGGGGCGCGATGAGCAGTTCTTC
TRBJ2-2	TRBV7-8	-	TRBD1	CASSRQGQGFPGELFF	TGTGCCAGCAGCCGCCAAGGACAGGGGTTCCCCGGGGAGCTGTTTTTT
TRBJ1-2	TRBV27	-	-	CASRRGLGSSLLF	TGTGCCAGCAGAAGAGGCCTCGGTAGCTCGCTCCTCTTC
TRBJ2-7	TRBV27	-	TRBD2	CASSTSGRLEYF	TGTGCCAGCTCTACTAGCGGACGCCTGGAGTACTTC
TRBJ1-2	TRBV14	-	-	CASSQGPYGYTF	TGTGCCAGCAGCCAAGGACCGTATGGCTACACCTTC
TRBJ2-1	TRBV29-1	-	-	CSGLVSLAEQFF	TGCAGCGGACTAGTCAGTCTTGCTGAGCAGTTCTTC
TRBJ1-1	TRBV30	-	-	CAWSRGGEAFF	TGTGCCTGGAGTAGGGGAGGGGAAGCTTTCTTT
TRBJ2-7	TRBV2	-	-	CASSGGGETAYEQYF	TGTGCCAGCAGTGGGGGAGGAGAGACAGCCTACGAGCAGTACTTC
TRBJ2-5	TRBV2	-	TRBD1	CASSEGQGEETQYF	TGTGCCAGCAGTGAAGGACAGGGGGAAGAGACCCAGTACTTC
TRBJ2-3	TRBV11-2	-	TRBD2	CASSSNGLAGATDTQYF	TGTGCCAGCAGCTCCAACGGACTAGCGGGGGCCACAGATACGCAGTATTTT
TRBJ1-1	TRBV28	-	-	CASSTSAGPRGEAFF	TGTGCCAGCAGTACCTCCGCGGGACCCCGGGGTGAAGCTTTCTTT
TRBJ1-6	TRBV7-2	few	TRBD1	CASSYGQGIRNSPLHF	TGTGCCAGCAGCTATGGACAGGGCATCCGGAATTCACCCCTCCACTTT
TRBJ1-2	TRBV4-3	-	-	CASSQDRLGGYTF	TGCGCCAGCAGCCAAGATCGACTCGGAGGCTACACCTTC
TRBJ1-6	TRBV6-1	-	-	CASSEGEGSYNSPLHF	TGTGCCAGCAGTGAAGGTGAAGGCTCCTATAATTCACCCCTCCACTTT
TRBJ2-3	TRBV10-1	-	TRBD2	CASSDRTSGIVATQYF	TGCGCCAGCAGTGACCGGACTAGCGGGATCGTAGCTACGCAGTATTTT
TRBJ1-5	TRBV29-1	-	TRBD1	CSVGTGRNQPQHF	TGCAGCGTGGGGACAGGGCGCAATCAGCCCCAGCATTTT
TRBJ1-1	TRBV28	-	TRBD1	CASSLTGDEAFF	TGTGCCAGCAGTTTAACAGGGGATGAAGCTTTCTTT
TRBJ2-7	TRBV4-3	-	-	CASSQDRSGRSSYEQYF	TGCGCCAGCAGCCAAGATAGGAGCGGAAGGAGCTCCTACGAGCAGTACTTC
TRBJ2-3	TRBV15	-	-	CATQGLFTDTQYF	TGTGCCACCCAGGGTCTTTTCACAGATACGCAGTATTTT
TRBJ1-2	TRBV7-8	-	-	CASSSIQGYTF	TGTGCCAGCAGCTCCATTCAGGGCTACACCTTC